This passage covers 13 T cell receptor beta chains from one sample sequenced in a study of T cell repertoires in ileal Crohn's disease. Using immunoSEQ multiplex PCR, the repertoire was profiled, and TCRdb retains in-frame clones only, with some absent. The sample includes around 13,000 clones, about 77% of them seen just once. Regarding time point: neoterminal ileum biopsy at postoperative endoscopy, about 6 months after surgery. Source material: ileal tissue. The source is an adult with Crohn's disease.

Worth noting for this clone: Because it lacks the conserved phenylalanine or tryptophan at the end, this CDR3 is likely a read error. The DNA is omitted, as the CDR3 cannot be located on it reliably, and the CDR3 follows TCRdb's listing. J is TRBJ2-7 and V is TRBV23-1; TRBD2, the table's D call, lacks a check against the DNA. Being an ORF, TRBV23-1 has a function that is uncertain. The CDR3 adds up to 11 amino acids, both ends counted. Here the CDR3 reads CASSQSGRLVI.

CDR3 amino acids: CASWRTGNGYTF. For the CDR3, the DNA is TGTGCCAGCTGGAGGACGGGGAATGGCTACACCTTC. The chain employs TRBV25-1 and TRBJ1-2; D gene ambiguous. The V gene lost 8 bases and the J gene lost 6 bases, with 13 bases spanning the gap. There are 12 residues in the CDR3. Per germline, CDR1 MGHDK and CDR2 SYGVNS.

The genes are TRBV27 and TRBJ2-1, with TRBD2 identical over 7 bases. Germline assignment: CDR1 MNHEY and CDR2 SMNVEV (reference sequence). The junction had 8 bases not matched to a gene; V was cut back by 6 bases and J by 3 bases. The CDR3 covers 15 residues. CDR3 bases: TGTGCCAGCAGCAGGACTAGGGCGTACTACAATGAGCAGTTCTTC. Its protein product is CASSRTRAYYNEQFF.

The V gene is TRBV5-1, the J gene TRBJ2-1; TRBD2 matches at 13 bases. The germline V gene encodes CDR1 SGHRS and CDR2 YFSETQ. CDR3 size: 17 residues. The trim removed 4 bases at V and 9 bases at J, leaving 13 bases unmatched. The DNA for the CDR3 is TGCGCCAGCAGCCTTACTGGACTAGCGGGGGCAGCGGGTGAGCAGTTCTTC. This translates into CASSLTGLAGAAGEQFF.

V is TRBV18 and J is TRBJ2-7, with 7 positions matching TRBD1. The CDR3 totals 12 residues. Germline CDR1 KGHSH, CDR2 LQKENI. Losses at the gene ends were 3 bases for V and 9 bases for J; bases not matched to a gene: 5. Here the CDR3 reads CASSPRDSGQYF. CDR3 DNA: TGTGCCAGCTCACCGAGGGACAGCGGGCAGTACTTC.

The chain is built from TRBV29-1 and TRBJ2-7; TRBD2 is a possible D gene (7 bases). CDR1 is SQVTM and CDR2 is ANQGSEA in the germline V gene. This CDR3 comprises 13 residues. Trimming cost V 6 bases and J 2 bases, with 14 bases left between them. CDR3: CSVGAGAPYEQYF. The CDR3, as DNA: TGCAGCGTGGGGGCGGGAGCACCCTACGAGCAGTACTTC.

The chain has TRBV5-6 and TRBJ1-4; possibly TRBD1 for D (5 bases). CDR3 length: 15 amino acids. CDR1 is SGHDT, CDR2 YYEEEE, per germline. V shed 4 bases and J shed 0 bases, with 10 bases lying between them. The CDR3 nucleotides are TGTGCCAGCAGCCAGGCGGGGGCAACTAATGAAAAACTGTTTTTT. Translation: CASSQAGATNEKLFF.

Notes on this clone: This same CDR3 is encoded by further DNA sequences in the sample. The chain links TRBV5-1 to TRBJ2-7, with 8 bases identical to TRBD1. The CDR3 is 13 residues long. Germline-derived CDR1 and CDR2 are SGHRS and YFSETQ. V lost 2 bases, J lost 3 bases, and 1 base stayed unmatched. In nucleotides, the CDR3 is TGCGCCAGCAGCTTACAGGGGGGCTACGAGCAGTACTTC. The encoded protein is CASSLQGGYEQYF.

Comment on this clone: The sample has other DNA sequences that encode this CDR3 too. The chain combines TRBV5-1 with TRBJ2-7; tentatively, D is TRBD2 (5 bases). This CDR3 spans 14 amino acids. From germline, CDR1 is SGHRS and CDR2 YFSETQ. Trimming stripped 4 bases from V and 4 bases from J, with 15 bases between. CDR3 nucleotides: TGCGCCAGCAGCCCCGGGGTGGTAGGTTACGAGCAGTACTTC. Its protein is CASSPGVVGYEQYF.

This chain joins TRBV9 and TRBJ2-1; 9 positions agree with TRBD2. CDR3 length: 16 amino acids. CDR1 and CDR2 (germline): SGDLS, YYNGEE. Losses at the gene ends were 1 base for V and 2 bases for J; bases not matched to a gene: 4. CDR3 protein: CASSVSAGGPYNEQFF. The CDR3 coding sequence is TGTGCCAGCAGCGTAAGCGCGGGGGGGCCCTACAATGAGCAGTTCTTC.

By sample share, this clone is medium-sized. The rearrangement uses TRBV5-1 and TRBJ2-7, with 7 bases aligning to TRBD2. V lost 5 bases to trimming and J lost 6 bases; unmatched junction nucleotides: 14. The CDR3 consists of 15 residues. Germline V gene data show CDR1 as SGHRS and CDR2 as YFSETQ. CDR3: CASRFEASGALEQYF. The CDR3 DNA sequence: TGCGCCAGCAGATTTGAAGCTAGCGGTGCGCTCGAGCAGTACTTC.

Regarding this clone: The identical CDR3 is also encoded by other nucleotide sequences in the sample. The rearrangement links TRBV2 to TRBJ1-3; D unclear. The CDR3 runs to 13 residues. The germline V gene has CDR1 SNHLY and CDR2 FYNNEI. The ends were cut back, 4 bases at V and 4 bases at J, with 8 bases in the middle. The CDR3 protein is CASSGGGGNTIYF. The CDR3 DNA reads as TGTGCCAGCAGTGGTGGAGGAGGAAACACCATATATTTT.

The V and J genes are TRBV27 and TRBJ1-5; 7 positions agree with TRBD1. The junction had 15 bases not matched to a gene; V was cut back by 0 bases and J by 4 bases. The CDR3 totals 19 residues. The germline gives CDR1 MNHEY, CDR2 SMNVEV (reference sequence). Written as DNA, the CDR3 is TGTGCCAGCAGTTTATCTACCACGAGACAGGGCTTTAGAAATCAGCCCCAGCATTTT. It codes for CASSLSTTRQGFRNQPQHF.